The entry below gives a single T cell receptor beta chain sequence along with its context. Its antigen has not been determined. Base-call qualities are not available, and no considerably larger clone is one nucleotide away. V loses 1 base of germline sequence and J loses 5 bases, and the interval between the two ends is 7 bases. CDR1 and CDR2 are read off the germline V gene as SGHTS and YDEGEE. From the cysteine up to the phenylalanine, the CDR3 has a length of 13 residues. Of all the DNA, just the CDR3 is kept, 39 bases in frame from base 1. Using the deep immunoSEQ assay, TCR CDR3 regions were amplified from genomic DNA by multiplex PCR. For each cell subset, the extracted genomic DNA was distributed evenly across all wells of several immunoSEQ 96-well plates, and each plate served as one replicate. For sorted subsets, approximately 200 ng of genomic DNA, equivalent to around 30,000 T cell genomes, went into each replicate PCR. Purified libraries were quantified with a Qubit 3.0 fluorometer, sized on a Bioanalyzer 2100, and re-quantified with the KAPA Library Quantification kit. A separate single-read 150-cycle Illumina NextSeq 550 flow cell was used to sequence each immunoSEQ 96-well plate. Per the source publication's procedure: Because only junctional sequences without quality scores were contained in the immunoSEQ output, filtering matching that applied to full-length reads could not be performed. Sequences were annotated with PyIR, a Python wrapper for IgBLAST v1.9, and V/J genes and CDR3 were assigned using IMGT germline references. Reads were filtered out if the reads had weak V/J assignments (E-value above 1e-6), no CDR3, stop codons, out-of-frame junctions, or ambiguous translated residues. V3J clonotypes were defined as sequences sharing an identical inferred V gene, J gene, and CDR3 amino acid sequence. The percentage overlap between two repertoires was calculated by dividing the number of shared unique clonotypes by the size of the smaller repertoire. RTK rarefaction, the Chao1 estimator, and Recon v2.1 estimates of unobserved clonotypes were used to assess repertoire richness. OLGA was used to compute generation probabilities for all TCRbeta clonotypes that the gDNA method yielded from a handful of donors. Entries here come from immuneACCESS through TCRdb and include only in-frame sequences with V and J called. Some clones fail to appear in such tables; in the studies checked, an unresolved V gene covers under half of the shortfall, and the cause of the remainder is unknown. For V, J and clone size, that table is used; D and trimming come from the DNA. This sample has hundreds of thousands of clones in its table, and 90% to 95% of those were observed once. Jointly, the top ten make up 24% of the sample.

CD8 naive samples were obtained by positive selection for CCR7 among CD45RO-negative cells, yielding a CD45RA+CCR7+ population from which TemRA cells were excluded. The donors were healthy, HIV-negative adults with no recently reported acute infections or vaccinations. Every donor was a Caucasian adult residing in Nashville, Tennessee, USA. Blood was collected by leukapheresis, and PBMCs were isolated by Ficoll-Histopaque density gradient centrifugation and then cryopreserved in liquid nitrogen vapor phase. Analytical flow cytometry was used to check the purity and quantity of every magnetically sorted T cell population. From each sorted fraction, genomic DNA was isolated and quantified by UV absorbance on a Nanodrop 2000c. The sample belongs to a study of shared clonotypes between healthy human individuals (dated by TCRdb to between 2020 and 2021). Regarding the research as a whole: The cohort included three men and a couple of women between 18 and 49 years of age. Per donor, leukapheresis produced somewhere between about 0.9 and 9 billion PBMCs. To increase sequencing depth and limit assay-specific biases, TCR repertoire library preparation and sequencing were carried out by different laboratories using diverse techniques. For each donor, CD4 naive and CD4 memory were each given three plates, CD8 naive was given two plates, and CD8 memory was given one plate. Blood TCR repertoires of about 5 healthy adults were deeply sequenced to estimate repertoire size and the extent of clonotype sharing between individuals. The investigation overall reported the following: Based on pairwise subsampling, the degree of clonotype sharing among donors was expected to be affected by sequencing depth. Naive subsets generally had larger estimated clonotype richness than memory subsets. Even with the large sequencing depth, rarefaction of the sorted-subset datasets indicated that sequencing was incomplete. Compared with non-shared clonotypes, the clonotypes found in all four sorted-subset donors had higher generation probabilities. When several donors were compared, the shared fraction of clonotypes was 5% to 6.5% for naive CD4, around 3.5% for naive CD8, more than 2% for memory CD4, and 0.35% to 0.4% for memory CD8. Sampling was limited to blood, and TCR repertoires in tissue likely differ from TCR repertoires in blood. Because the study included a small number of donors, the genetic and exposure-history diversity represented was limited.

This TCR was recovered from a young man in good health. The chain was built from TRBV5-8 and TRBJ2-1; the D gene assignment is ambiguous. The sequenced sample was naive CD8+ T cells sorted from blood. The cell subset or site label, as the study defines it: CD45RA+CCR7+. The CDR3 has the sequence CASSLLGDNEQFF. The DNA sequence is TGTGCCAGCAGCTTGCTAGGTGACAATGAGCAGTTCTTC.